This entry features one TCR beta chain sequence. What it recognizes is unknown. The sample is drawn from a study of shared clonotypes between healthy human individuals. Turning to the study itself: Used for every donor were three CD4 naive, three CD4 memory, two CD8 naive and one CD8 memory plate. Study-level findings and limits: All-four-donor shared clonotypes had higher generation probabilities than non-shared clonotypes did.

Germline CDR1 SGHVS, CDR2 FQNEAQ. V lost 4 bases and J lost 3, with 16 bases in between. The CDR3 runs to 15 residues. The assay was immunoSEQ multiplex PCR, and TCRdb's table has in-frame clones only and misses some. The repertoire holds around 1.4 million clones, with less than 99% as singletons. Memory CD4+ cells were the fraction left after CD45RA+ naive selection. This clonotype was sampled from a man younger than 45 in good health. Input material: naive CD4+ T cells sorted from blood. Subset noted: CD45RA+ positively selected. The V call is TRBV7-8, the J call TRBJ2-7; D possibly uses TRBD1 or TRBD2 (6 bases each). The CDR3 loop reads CASSSQAGQIYEQYF. CDR3 coding DNA: TGTGCCAGCAGCTCCCAGGCGGGACAAATCTACGAGCAGTACTTC.